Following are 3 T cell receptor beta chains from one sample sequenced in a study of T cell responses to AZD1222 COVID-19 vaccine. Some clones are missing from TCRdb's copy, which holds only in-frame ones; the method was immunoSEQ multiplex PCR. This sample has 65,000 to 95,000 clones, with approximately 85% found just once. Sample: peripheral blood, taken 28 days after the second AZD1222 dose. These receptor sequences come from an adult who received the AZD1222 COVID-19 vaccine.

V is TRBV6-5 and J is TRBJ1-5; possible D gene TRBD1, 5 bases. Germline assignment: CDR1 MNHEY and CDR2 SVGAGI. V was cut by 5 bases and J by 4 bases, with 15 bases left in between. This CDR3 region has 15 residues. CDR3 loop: CASSLFTGTNQPQHF. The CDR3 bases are TGTGCCAGCAGTCTCTTTACCGGGACGAATCAGCCCCAGCATTTT.

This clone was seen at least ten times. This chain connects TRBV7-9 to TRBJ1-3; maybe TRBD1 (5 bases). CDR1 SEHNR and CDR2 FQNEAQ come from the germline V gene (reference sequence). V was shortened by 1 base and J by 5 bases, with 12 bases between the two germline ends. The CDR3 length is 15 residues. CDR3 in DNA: TGTGCCAGCAGCTTAGTACAGGCGGCCCGAAACACCATATATTTT. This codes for CASSLVQAARNTIYF.

Written as DNA, the CDR3 is TGTGCCAGCAGTGAAGGAGACAGGGCGAGTTCGGCGTCTGGGGCCAACGTCCTGACTTTC. It yields the protein CASSEGDRASSASGANVLTF. V is TRBV6-1 and J is TRBJ2-6, with 7 bases aligning to TRBD1. V lost 1 base and J lost 1; bases outside the gene matches: 13. Germline values: CDR1 MNHNS, CDR2 SASEGT. The CDR3 extends over 20 amino acids.